This TCR beta chain came from a study of Ad26.COV2.S vaccination and SARS-CoV-2 variants. Study as a whole: The study gave Ad26.COV2.S intramuscularly, once or twice 56 days apart.

This CDR3 is built from 11 residues. Germline CDR1 and CDR2: MGHDK and SYGVNS. Deletions cut 0 bases from V and 3 bases from J, with 0 bases between. Clones were read by immunoSEQ multiplex PCR, and TCRdb kept only the in-frame ones, dropping some. The sample holds about 380,000 clones, 83% seen once. Note on this clone: Its antigen is still unknown.

Regarding treatment: some 20 received Ad26.COV2.S at low or high dose, single or two shots; about 5 received placebo; per-sample allocation not given. Vaccine and placebo recipients were sampled on day 63 after the first injection. In Boston, the donor was an adult between 18-55 years of age. An Ad26 vector that expressed Wuhan-strain SARS-CoV-2 spike constituted the vaccine. Whole-study findings and limits: An underestimation of total T cell responses may have resulted from the TCR breadth and depth analyses.

The TCR was taken from a person aged 18-60 years who received the Ad26.COV2.S COVID-19 vaccine or a placebo. The material was peripheral blood, obtained in a trial of Ad26.COV2.S vaccine versus placebo. This chain links TRBV25-1 with TRBJ2-7; no definite D call. The DNA for the CDR3 is TGTGCCAGCAGTGAATACTACGAGCAGTACTTC. Translated: CASSEYYEQYF.